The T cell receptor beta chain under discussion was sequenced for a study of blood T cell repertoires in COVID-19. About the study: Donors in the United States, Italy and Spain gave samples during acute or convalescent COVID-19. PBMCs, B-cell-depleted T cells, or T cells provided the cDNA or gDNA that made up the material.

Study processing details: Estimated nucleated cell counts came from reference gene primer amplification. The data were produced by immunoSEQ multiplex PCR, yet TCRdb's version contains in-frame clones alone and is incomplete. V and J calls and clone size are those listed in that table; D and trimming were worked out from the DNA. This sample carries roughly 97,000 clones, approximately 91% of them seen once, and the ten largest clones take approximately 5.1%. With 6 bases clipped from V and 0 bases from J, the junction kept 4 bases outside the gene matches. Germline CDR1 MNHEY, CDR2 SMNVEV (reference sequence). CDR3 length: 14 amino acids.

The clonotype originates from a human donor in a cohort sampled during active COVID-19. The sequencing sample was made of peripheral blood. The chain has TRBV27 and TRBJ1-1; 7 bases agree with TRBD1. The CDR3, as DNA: TGTGCCAGCAGCTCCGACAGGGTGAACACTGAAGCTTTCTTT. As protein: CASSSDRVNTEAFF.